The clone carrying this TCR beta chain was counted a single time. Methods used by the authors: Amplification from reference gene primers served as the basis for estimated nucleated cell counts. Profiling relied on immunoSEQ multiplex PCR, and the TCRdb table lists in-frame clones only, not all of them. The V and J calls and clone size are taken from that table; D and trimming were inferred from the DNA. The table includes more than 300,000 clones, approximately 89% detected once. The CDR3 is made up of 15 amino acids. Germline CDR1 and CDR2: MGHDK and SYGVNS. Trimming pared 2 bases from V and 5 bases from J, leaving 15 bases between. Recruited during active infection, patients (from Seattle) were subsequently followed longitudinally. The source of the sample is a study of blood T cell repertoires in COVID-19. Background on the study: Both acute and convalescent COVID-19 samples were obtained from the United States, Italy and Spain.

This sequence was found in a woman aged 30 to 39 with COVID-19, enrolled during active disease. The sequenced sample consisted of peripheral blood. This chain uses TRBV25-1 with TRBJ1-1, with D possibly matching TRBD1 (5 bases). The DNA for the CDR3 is TGTGCCAGCAGTGAAAGTCGGCAGGGTCGGACTGAAGCTTTCTTT. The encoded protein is CASSESRQGRTEAFF.